These 5 T cell receptor beta chains were sequenced from one sample in a study of cytomegalovirus exposure and HLA in healthy donors. Primers for the PCR totalled 60 Vbeta and 13 Jbeta. Generated by immunoSEQ multiplex PCR, the TCRdb table keeps only in-frame clones and is missing some. The sample data list about 200,000 clones. The sample comprised PBMCs. These receptor sequences come from a girl aged 2 to 9 in good health and CMV-seropositive.

The rearrangement links TRBV4-2 to TRBJ1-1; 7 bases are shared with TRBD1. The CDR3 has 15 amino acids. CDR1 is LGHNA, CDR2 YNFKEQ, per germline. V lost 5 bases to trimming and J lost 3 bases; unmatched junction nucleotides: 9. Here the CDR3 reads CASSSPDRQYTEAFF. In DNA, the CDR3 is TGTGCCAGCAGCTCCCCGGACAGGCAGTACACTGAAGCTTTCTTT.

The J gene is TRBJ1-5, the V gene TRBV28, with a tentative D call TRBD1 (6 bases). Trimming cost V 11 bases and J 0 bases, with 14 bases left between them. This CDR3 comprises 14 residues. CDR1 is MDHEN and CDR2 is SYDVKM in the germline V gene. The CDR3 DNA sequence: TGTGCCGGCGCCGGGACAATTAGCAATCAGCCCCAGCATTTT. Its translation: CAGAGTISNQPQHF.

Here the CDR3 DNA reads TGTGCCAGCAGCTCATCCGGGACAGCAGACTACGAGCAGTACTTC. It yields the protein CASSSSGTADYEQYF. The J gene is TRBJ2-7, the V gene TRBV7-2; 7 bases fit TRBD1. Germline V CDR1 and CDR2: SGHTA, FQGNSA. CDR3 length equals 15 residues. V was clipped by 4 bases and J by 3 bases; unmatched bases: 9.

The genes are TRBV5-1 and TRBJ1-2; unclear D gene. Germline lookup yields CDR1 SGHRS and CDR2 YFSETQ. V was shortened by 4 bases and J by 1 base, with 8 bases between the two germline ends. The CDR3 length is 13 residues. The CDR3 loop reads CASSPGNNYGYTF. In DNA, the CDR3 is TGCGCCAGCAGCCCCGGGAATAACTATGGCTACACCTTC. The full variable domain, with the rest looked up from reference TRBV5-1 and TRBJ1-2, is KAGVTQTPRYLIKTRGQQVTLSCSPISGHRSVSWYQQTPGQGLQFLFEYFSETQRNKGNFPGRFSGRQFSNSRSEMNVSTLELGDSALYLCASSPGNNYGYTFGSGTRLTVV.

This chain joins TRBV4-2 and TRBJ2-7; 11 bases align to TRBD2. Germline CDR1 is LGHNA and CDR2 is YNFKEQ. The CDR3 sequence is 15 residues long. The V and J ends lost 4 bases and 1 base, in that order; junction bases with no gene match: 3. In DNA, the CDR3 is TGTGCCAGCAGCCCGGGACTAGCGGCTTCCTACGAGCAGTACTTC. Amino acid sequence: CASSPGLAASYEQYF.